The 18 T cell receptor beta chains in this list originate from one sample, sequenced in a study of T cell responses to AZD1222 COVID-19 vaccine (dated by TCRdb to about 2021). The time point label, as the study defines it: baseline before first vaccination. The library was obtained by the immunoSEQ multiplex PCR assay. TCRdb stores this immuneACCESS table with in-frame sequences only. Part of the clones is absent; in the studies checked, under half of the shortfall reflects unresolved V genes, and no reason is known for the rest. This sample is represented by roughly 120,000 clones; 80% to 90% of them were singletons. The ten biggest clones cover about 1.5% of the sample. The sample was peripheral blood, taken on day 0 of AZD1222 vaccination. Every receptor here comes from an adult in good health.

This chain connects TRBV2 to TRBJ2-7, with D possibly matching TRBD1 (6 bases). V was trimmed by 5 bases and J by 4 bases, leaving 12 bases between them. This CDR3 is built from 13 residues. Germline loops: CDR1 SNHLY, CDR2 FYNNEI. The CDR3 DNA follows: TGTGCCAGCAGTTTACAGGGAAAGTACGAGCAGTACTTC. Encoded protein: CASSLQGKYEQYF. Filled out from reference TRBV2 and TRBJ2-7, the complete variable domain reads EPEVTQTPSHQVTQMGQEVILRCVPISNHLYFYWYRQILGQKVEFLVSFYNNEISEKSEIFDDQFSVERPDGSNFTLKIRSTKLEDSAMYFCASSLQGKYEQYFGPGTRLTVT.

The chain links TRBV28 to TRBJ1-4, with 8 positions matching TRBD1. CDR3 length: 14 amino acids. The germline CDR1 and CDR2 sequences are MDHEN and SYDVKM. V shed 4 bases, J shed 2 bases, and the junction held 0 bases outside the gene matches. The CDR3, as DNA: TGTGCCAGCAGTTCAGGGGGCACTAATGAAAAACTGTTTTTT. Protein product: CASSSGGTNEKLFF.

This clone was counted only a few times. The chain is built from TRBV5-1 and TRBJ2-5, with D uncertain. Per germline, CDR1 SGHRS and CDR2 YFSETQ. CDR3 length: 14 amino acids. V gave up 4 bases and J gave up 5 bases, with 15 bases separating them. The CDR3, as DNA: TGCGCCAGCAGCCCGACTTTTGTGGGGGAGACCCAGTACTTC. It yields the protein CASSPTFVGETQYF. Variable domain in full (rest from reference TRBV5-1 and TRBJ2-5): KAGVTQTPRYLIKTRGQQVTLSCSPISGHRSVSWYQQTPGQGLQFLFEYFSETQRNKGNFPGRFSGRQFSNSRSEMNVSTLELGDSALYLCASSPTFVGETQYFGPGTRLLVL.

The chain is built from TRBV21-1 and TRBJ2-1; no DNA check was done on the table's D call, TRBD1. TRBV21-1 has pseudogene status. The CDR3 contains 14 residues. DNA for the CDR3: TGTGCCAGCAGCACCCAGGACAGGGGAGATGAGCAGTTCTTC. Translating it yields CASSTQDRGDEQFF.

The gene calls are TRBV7-3 and TRBJ2-2; 7 bases map to TRBD2. With 0 bases clipped from V and 5 bases from J, the junction kept 3 bases outside the gene matches. The CDR3 totals 15 residues. Germline loops: CDR1 SGHTA, CDR2 FQGTGA. CDR3 residues: CASSLTLRGTGELFF. DNA of the CDR3: TGTGCCAGCAGCTTAACGTTGCGGGGGACCGGGGAGCTGTTTTTT. Looking up the rest from reference TRBV7-3 and TRBJ2-2 gives the full variable domain: GAGVSQTPSNKVTEKGKYVELRCDPISGHTALYWYRQSLGQGPEFLIYFQGTGAADDSGLPNDRFFAVRPEGSVSTLKIQRTERGDSAVYLCASSLTLRGTGELFFGEGSRLTVL.

The rearrangement uses TRBV7-9 and TRBJ1-1, with D unclear. CDR3 length: 14 residues. Germline CDR1 and CDR2: SEHNR and FQNEAQ (reference sequence). With 3 bases removed from V and 8 bases from J, the gap between germline ends came to 16 bases. CDR3 nucleotide sequence: TGTGCCAGCAGCTTTCTAAAAACGGGTTTAGAAGCTTTCTTT. Amino acid sequence: CASSFLKTGLEAFF.

The chain uses TRBV19 and TRBJ2-4; D may be TRBD1 (6 bases). V lost 3 bases and J lost 4, with 7 bases in between. The germline V gene has CDR1 LNHDA and CDR2 SQIVND (reference sequence). The CDR3 is made up of 13 amino acids. The CDR3 spells CASSIGTKNIQYF. CDR3 sequence (DNA): TGTGCCAGTAGTATCGGGACAAAAAACATTCAGTACTTC.

This rearrangement joins TRBV10-1 to TRBJ2-2; TRBD2 matches at 10 bases. The CDR3 runs 19 residues. The germline V gene encodes CDR1 WNHNN and CDR2 SYGVQD (reference sequence). The J segment lost 5 bases and the V segment lost 5 bases, leaving 17 bases of the junction unmatched. The CDR3 DNA reads as TGCGCCAGCAGTCCCGAGAAGCTAGCGGGAGCGGGAAAGACCGGGGAGCTGTTTTTT. Its translation: CASSPEKLAGAGKTGELFF.

The V gene is TRBV27, the J gene TRBJ1-2; the D is unclear. Per germline, CDR1 MNHEY and CDR2 SMNVEV (reference sequence). Trimming shortened V by 2 bases and J by 4 bases, and 11 bases separated the two germline ends. The CDR3 spans 14 residues. The CDR3 here is CASSLSLQFYGYTF. Written as DNA, the CDR3 is TGTGCCAGCAGTTTAAGTTTACAGTTCTATGGCTACACCTTC.

The chain couples TRBV18 to TRBJ1-3; D unresolved. Deletions cut 6 bases from V and 0 bases from J, with 9 bases between. This CDR3 is built from 14 residues. Germline CDR1 and CDR2: KGHSH and LQKENI. CDR3 bases: TGTGCCAGCTCCCTGGAAGGCTCTGGAAACACCATATATTTT. Its protein product is CASSLEGSGNTIYF.

The chain carries TRBV6-5 and TRBJ1-6, with D possibly TRBD1 on 6 matching bases. This CDR3 contains 15 residues. Germline V CDR1 and CDR2: MNHEY, SVGAGI. The V gene lost 9 bases and the J gene lost 7 bases, with 19 bases spanning the gap. For the CDR3, the DNA is TGTGCCAGTAAAGCCCCGGCAGGGGCGAATTCACCCCTCCACTTT. Its translation: CASKAPAGANSPLHF.

CDR3 loop: CASSQAQGVQETQYF. The DNA of the CDR3 is TGTGCCAGCAGCCAAGCGCAGGGGGTCCAAGAGACCCAGTACTTC. This chain joins TRBV7-2 and TRBJ2-5; 7 nucleotides match TRBD1. This CDR3 is 15 amino acids long. Germline V gives CDR1 SGHTA, CDR2 FQGNSA. V dropped 5 bases and J dropped 1; count of bases not matched to a gene: 7.

This clone was observed a single time. This rearrangement joins TRBV9 to TRBJ2-3; the match to TRBD1 covers 7 bases. Looked up from germline, CDR1 is SGDLS and CDR2 is YYNGEE. This CDR3 is built from 18 residues. Germline trimming cut 0 bases from V and 6 bases from J; bases unmatched to any gene: 16. The CDR3 DNA reads as TGTGCCAGCAGCGTAGGCACCTTGTCCGGGACAGTGGGGGATACGCAGTATTTT. Translating gives CASSVGTLSGTVGDTQYF.

Only one count was recorded for this clone. Sequence at one end of the junction differs from germline and may be a read error. The chain uses TRBV7-7 and TRBJ2-7; TRBD1 matches at 10 bases. Germline CDR1 SSHAT, CDR2 FNYEAQ (reference sequence). The length of the CDR3 is 16 residues. The CDR3 nucleotides are TGTGCTAGCAGCCCGACGGCGGGACAGGGGTTAGGGGAGCAGTACTTC. Translating gives CASSPTAGQGLGEQYF.

V usage is TRBV19 and J usage is TRBJ1-1; D ambiguous. The V and J ends lost 0 bases and 5 bases respectively, with 10 bases between them. CDR3 length equals 14 residues. CDR1 is LNHDA, CDR2 SQIVND, per germline (reference sequence). CDR3 sequence: CASSIDRKGTEAFF. CDR3 in DNA: TGTGCCAGTAGTATAGATAGAAAGGGTACTGAAGCTTTCTTT.

The chain couples TRBV6-5 to TRBJ1-2; the D gene is possibly TRBD1 (6 bases). The CDR3 extends over 15 amino acids. From germline, CDR1 is MNHEY and CDR2 SVGAGI. The CDR3 DNA sequence: TGTGCACTCTCTCGCAAGCGGACAGCCAACTATGGCTACACCTTC. Its protein product is CALSRKRTANYGYTF.

Points on this clone: The junction differs from germline at one of its ends, possibly a read error. This chain links TRBV18 with TRBJ1-5; D ambiguous. This CDR3 is 17 amino acids long. The V gene's germline CDR1 is KGHSH and CDR2 LQKENI. The CDR3 sequence: CASSPATGGQYNPPQHF. Written as DNA, the CDR3 is TGTGCCAGCTCACCAGCTACGGGAGGCCAGTATAATCCGCCCCAGCATTTT. The variable domain in full, with the rest retrieved from reference TRBV18 and TRBJ1-5, is NAGVMQNPRHLVRRRGQEARLRCSPMKGHSHVYWYRQLPEEGLKFMVYLQKENIIDESGMPKERFSAEFPKEGPSILRIQQVVRGDSAAYFCASSPATGGQYNPPQHFGDGTRLSIL.

The rearrangement uses TRBV12-3 or TRBV12-4 and TRBJ1-1, with 7 positions matching TRBD1. This CDR3 is built from 13 residues. Trimming removed 5 bases from V and 4 bases from J; junction bases left unmatched: 4. CDR3 sequence: CASSKQGFTEAFF. The CDR3 DNA is TGTGCCAGCAGTAAACAGGGGTTCACTGAAGCTTTCTTT.